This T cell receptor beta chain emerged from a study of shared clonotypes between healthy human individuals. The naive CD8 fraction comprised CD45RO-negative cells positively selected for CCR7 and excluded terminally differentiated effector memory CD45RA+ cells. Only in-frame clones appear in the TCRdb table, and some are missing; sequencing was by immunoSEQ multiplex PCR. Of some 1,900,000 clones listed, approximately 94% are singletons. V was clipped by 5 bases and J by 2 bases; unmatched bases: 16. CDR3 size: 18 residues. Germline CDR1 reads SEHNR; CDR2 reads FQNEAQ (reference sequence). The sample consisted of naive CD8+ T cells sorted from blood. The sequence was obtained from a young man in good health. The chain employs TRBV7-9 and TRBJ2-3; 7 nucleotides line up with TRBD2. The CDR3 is CASSHLVAGSGFTDTQYF. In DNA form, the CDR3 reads TGTGCCAGCAGCCATCTCGTAGCGGGTTCGGGGTTCACAGATACGCAGTATTTT. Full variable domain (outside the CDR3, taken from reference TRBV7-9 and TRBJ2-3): DTGVSQNPRHKITKRGQNVTFRCDPISEHNRLYWYRQTLGQGPEFLTYFQNEAQLEKSRLLSDRFSAERPKGSFSTLEIQRTEQGDSAMYLCASSHLVAGSGFTDTQYFGPGTRLTVL.